The next 23 T cell receptor beta chains were all read from a single sample in a study of blood T cell repertoires in COVID-19. Sequencing used immunoSEQ multiplex PCR; TCRdb keeps in-frame clones, though not all of them. The sample has 200,000 or so clones, around nine tenths seen once; the top ten hold about 3.5%. Sequencing used PBMCs or T cells enriched from blood (not recorded which). The receptors shown here come from a woman aged 25-40 years who had been exposed to COVID-19.

The genes are TRBV14 and TRBJ2-1; D uncertain. V lost 2 bases and J 4 bases, leaving 12 bases between the germline ends. The CDR3 contains 15 residues. The germline V gene encodes CDR1 SGHDN and CDR2 FVKESK. The CDR3 region has the DNA TGTGCCAGCAGCCAAAGACTCCAACTGTACAATGAGCAGTTCTTC. Its protein product is CASSQRLQLYNEQFF.

V gene TRBV30 combines with J gene TRBJ1-1; D gene uncertain. The CDR3 is made up of 12 amino acids. CDR1 and CDR2 (germline): GTSNPN, SVGIG (reference sequence). V lost 3 bases, J lost 4 bases, and 9 bases lay in between. DNA of the CDR3: TGTGCCTGGAGACGCTCGGGCACTGAAGCTTTCTTT. Protein sequence: CAWRRSGTEAFF. Drawing the rest from reference TRBV30 and TRBJ1-1, the complete variable domain is SQTIHQWPATLVQPVGSPLSLECTVEGTSNPNLYWYRQAAGRGLQLLFYSVGIGQISSEVPQNLSASRPQDRQFILSSKKLLLSDSGFYLCAWRRSGTEAFFGQGTRLTVV.

V gene TRBV7-9 combines with J gene TRBJ2-3; 9 bases agree with TRBD1. Looked up from germline, CDR1 is SEHNR and CDR2 is FQNEAQ (reference sequence). The length of the CDR3 is 15 residues. J gave up 5 bases and V 1 base, and 4 bases lay outside the gene matches. The CDR3 loop is CASSLGDREGDTQYF. For the CDR3, the DNA is TGTGCCAGCAGCTTAGGGGACAGGGAGGGAGATACGCAGTATTTT.

This rearrangement joins TRBV30 to TRBJ1-5; a weak D match, TRBD1 (5 bases). CDR3 length: 13 residues. Germline CDR1 and CDR2: GTSNPN and SVGIG (reference sequence). Trimming stripped 2 bases from V and 7 bases from J, with 12 bases between. In nucleotides, the CDR3 is TGTGCCTGGAGTTTAGGGGATGGCCAGCCCCAGCATTTT. It specifies CAWSLGDGQPQHF.

CDR3 nucleotide sequence: TGTGCCAGCAGAGTAGCTACAGGGGGCACCGGGGAGCTGTTTTTT. Encoded protein: CASRVATGGTGELFF. This sequence joins TRBV6-5 and TRBJ2-2; 8 nucleotides match TRBD1. From germline, CDR1 is MNHEY and CDR2 SVGAGI. The CDR3 is made up of 15 amino acids. V dropped 6 bases and J dropped 4; count of bases not matched to a gene: 7.

V gene TRBV7-6 combines with J gene TRBJ2-2; 8 bases line up with TRBD2. This CDR3 region has 17 residues. V lost 0 bases to trimming and J lost 5 bases; unmatched junction nucleotides: 8. The V gene's germline CDR1 is SGHVS and CDR2 FNYEAQ. CDR3 protein: CASSLALSGRRTGELFF. The DNA for the CDR3 is TGTGCCAGCAGCTTAGCCCTCAGCGGGAGAAGGACCGGGGAGCTGTTTTTT.

The chain combines TRBV12-3 or TRBV12-4 with TRBJ2-1; 7 bases line up with TRBD2. The trim removed 7 bases at V and 7 bases at J, leaving 7 bases unmatched. The CDR3 has 13 residues. The CDR3 reads CASTGLGSNEQFF. DNA of the CDR3: TGTGCCAGCACAGGACTAGGCTCGAATGAGCAGTTCTTC.

This rearrangement joins TRBV19 to TRBJ1-5; 8 nucleotides align to TRBD1. J was trimmed by 5 bases and V by 8 bases; bases with no gene match: 8. The CDR3 consists of 14 residues. Per germline, CDR1 LNHDA and CDR2 SQIVND (reference sequence). The CDR3 nucleotides read TGTGCCAGTGAGACAGGGGCTCGTCATCAGCCCCAGCATTTT. Amino acids: CASETGARHQPQHF. The full variable domain, in which reference TRBV19 and TRBJ1-5 provide the parts outside the CDR3, is DGGITQSPKYLFRKEGQNVTLSCEQNLNHDAMYWYRQDPGQGLRLIYYSQIVNDFQKGDIAEGYSVSREKKESFPLTVTSAQKNPTAFYLCASETGARHQPQHFGDGTRLSIL.

The V and J genes are TRBV4-1 and TRBJ2-3; TRBD1 is a possible D gene (6 bases). Germline V gene sequence: CDR1 MGHRA, CDR2 YSYEKL. The CDR3 is 16 residues long. V was clipped by 0 bases and J by 5 bases, with 15 bases between them. The CDR3 is CASSQEIGRGGDTQYF. The CDR3 DNA sequence: TGCGCCAGCAGCCAAGAGATTGGGCGAGGGGGAGATACGCAGTATTTT.

This chain uses TRBV6-5 with TRBJ1-1; D possibly corresponds to TRBD1 (6 bases). This CDR3 comprises 12 residues. CDR1 and CDR2 from the germline V gene are MNHEY and SVGAGI. With 6 bases removed from V and 8 bases from J, the gap between germline ends came to 13 bases. The CDR3 reads CASSRGQREAFF. CDR3 DNA: TGTGCCAGCAGCCGTGGACAGAGAGAAGCTTTCTTT.

The genes are TRBV5-1 and TRBJ2-1, with TRBD2 identical over 8 bases. The CDR3 contains 17 residues. Germline V gene sequence: CDR1 SGHRS, CDR2 YFSETQ. After removal of 0 bases from V and 9 bases from J, the junction contained 14 bases not matched to a gene. The CDR3 DNA reads TGCGCCAGCAGCTTGGTTGCAGGAACGAGCGGGGGTGGTGAGCAGTTCTTC. Its protein product is CASSLVAGTSGGGEQFF.

This clone was detected once. This rearrangement joins TRBV6-5 to TRBJ1-2; D gene uncertain. V lost 10 bases and J 8 bases, leaving 17 bases between the germline ends. Germline lookup yields CDR1 MNHEY and CDR2 SVGAGI. The CDR3 runs to 12 residues. The CDR3 nucleotides read TGTGCCACCCTGGGCAGTACGAACGGCTACACCTTC. Protein product: CATLGSTNGYTF.

The rearrangement joins TRBV4-2 to TRBJ1-4; D not certain. V lost 4 bases and J lost 5, with 5 bases in between. The CDR3 is made up of 12 amino acids. The germline V gene encodes CDR1 LGHNA and CDR2 YNFKEQ. CDR3 protein: CASSRHNEKLFF. The CDR3 DNA is TGTGCCAGCAGCCGACACAATGAAAAACTGTTTTTT.

The rearrangement uses TRBV2 and TRBJ2-6, with TRBD1 identical over 8 bases. Germline V gene sequence: CDR1 SNHLY, CDR2 FYNNEI. This CDR3 is 18 amino acids long. Trimming at V came to 2 bases and at J to 0 bases, leaving 6 bases not matched to a gene. The DNA for the CDR3 is TGTGCCAGCAGTGAATGGGGACAGGTATCCTCTGGGGCCAACGTCCTGACTTTC. Protein sequence: CASSEWGQVSSGANVLTF.

The table lists this clone with a count of one. The chain joins TRBV9 to TRBJ1-6; D possibly corresponds to TRBD1 (5 bases). CDR1 and CDR2 from the germline V gene are SGDLS and YYNGEE. The CDR3 spans 15 residues. The ends were cut back, 4 bases at V and 9 bases at J, with 17 bases in the middle. Here the CDR3 DNA reads TGTGCCAGCAGCCCAAACGACGGGGGGAGTTCACCCCTCCACTTT. Protein product: CASSPNDGGSSPLHF.

This clone turned up a few times. The V and J genes are TRBV30 and TRBJ1-4; D is unresolved. The CDR3 totals 14 residues. Germline V gene data show CDR1 as GTSNPN and CDR2 as SVGIG (reference sequence). Trimming pared 2 bases from V and 8 bases from J, leaving 15 bases between. The CDR3 nucleotides are TGTGCCTGGAGTAAGCCGGGGATTGAAGAAAAACTGTTTTTT. Its protein product is CAWSKPGIEEKLFF. Complete variable domain (other parts from reference TRBV30 and TRBJ1-4): SQTIHQWPATLVQPVGSPLSLECTVEGTSNPNLYWYRQAAGRGLQLLFYSVGIGQISSEVPQNLSASRPQDRQFILSSKKLLLSDSGFYLCAWSKPGIEEKLFFGSGTQLSVL.

The genes are TRBV10-3 and TRBJ2-1, with a weak D call TRBD1 (5 bases). The CDR3 covers 15 residues. V lost 0 bases and J 9 bases, leaving 15 bases between the germline ends. Germline-derived CDR1 and CDR2 are ENHRY and SYGVKD. The CDR3 DNA is TGTGCCATCAGTGAGTCGATCATTGGTGGGGCTGAGCAGTTCTTC. Its protein is CAISESIIGGAEQFF.

V and J are TRBV9 and TRBJ2-1; a weak D match, TRBD2 (5 bases). CDR1 and CDR2 (germline): SGDLS, YYNGEE. CDR3 length: 14 residues. The V end was cut by 0 bases, the J end by 8 bases, with 12 bases between. CDR3 sequence (DNA): TGTGCCAGCAGCGTAGATATAGGAGGAGATGAGCAGTTCTTC. Protein: CASSVDIGGDEQFF.

The rearrangement links TRBV5-1 to TRBJ1-1, with 7 bases aligning to TRBD1. Trimming took 0 bases from V and 0 from J; bases not matched to a gene: 5. CDR1 is SGHRS and CDR2 is YFSETQ in the germline V gene. CDR3 length equals 16 residues. CDR3 sequence reads: CASSLEQGQLNTEAFF. DNA for the CDR3: TGCGCCAGCAGCTTGGAGCAGGGACAGTTGAACACTGAAGCTTTCTTT.

The chain has TRBV5-1 and TRBJ1-4; maybe TRBD1 (5 bases). Germline CDR1 SGHRS, CDR2 YFSETQ. Deletions cut 5 bases from V and 7 bases from J, with 18 bases between. The CDR3 runs 15 residues. The CDR3, as DNA: TGCGCCAGCAGTGCCCAGGGAATTGAAACTGAAAAACTGTTTTTT. Translated, it gives CASSAQGIETEKLFF.

This clone was observed a few times. This CDR3 reads CASSSGTGGETQYF. The DNA of the CDR3 is TGTGCCAGCAGCTCCGGGACAGGGGGAGAGACCCAGTACTTC. The chain employs TRBV7-9 and TRBJ2-5; 11 bases align to TRBD1. CDR3 length: 14 amino acids. V lost 4 bases and J lost 4; bases outside the gene matches: 2. The germline CDR1 and CDR2 sequences are SEHNR and FQNEAQ (reference sequence).

In this sample, this clone turned up a few times. V usage is TRBV30 and J usage is TRBJ1-6; maybe TRBD1 (6 bases). In germline, CDR1 is GTSNPN, CDR2 SVGIG (reference sequence). This CDR3 spans 14 amino acids. Trimming left V 1 base short and J 6 bases short, with 10 bases between. As DNA, the CDR3 is TGTGCCTGGAGTGCCTTACAGGGTAATTCACCCCTCCACTTT. Protein sequence: CAWSALQGNSPLHF.

The rearrangement uses TRBV30 and TRBJ2-7, with 10 bases fitting TRBD2. V dropped 1 base and J dropped 4; count of bases not matched to a gene: 4. This CDR3 has 14 amino acids. From germline, CDR1 is GTSNPN and CDR2 SVGIG (reference sequence). CDR3 in amino acids: CAWSGGLALYEQYF. Written as DNA, the CDR3 is TGTGCCTGGAGTGGGGGACTAGCGCTATACGAGCAGTACTTC.